Following are 24 T cell receptor beta chains from one sample sequenced in a study of OX40 agonist ivuxolimab in advanced cancers. Libraries were prepared by immunoSEQ multiplex PCR; TCRdb keeps only in-frame clonotypes and omits some of them. The data hold around 15,000 clones, with roughly 92% observed a single time. The source was CD4+ or CD8+ T cells sorted from blood, collected in a trial of the OX40 agonist ivuxolimab. The receptor set was obtained from an adult with an advanced solid tumor such as melanoma, head and neck, liver or kidney cancer.

V usage is TRBV4-1 and J usage is TRBJ2-5; 14 nucleotides agree with TRBD2. CDR1 is MGHRA and CDR2 is YSYEKL in the germline V gene. Trimming at V came to 3 bases and at J to 2 bases, leaving 17 bases not matched to a gene. CDR3 length: 21 amino acids. The CDR3 DNA sequence: TGCGCCAGCAGCCATGGAGGTACCCGGACTAGCGGGAGGACCTATCAAGAGACCCAGTACTTC. It yields the protein CASSHGGTRTSGRTYQETQYF.

V usage is TRBV2 and J usage is TRBJ1-4, with D unclear. Germline CDR1 SNHLY, CDR2 FYNNEI. V was pared by 2 bases and J by 3 bases, with 7 bases between. CDR3 length: 14 residues. CDR3 sequence reads: CASSEWQSNEKLFF. The CDR3 DNA reads TGTGCCAGCAGTGAATGGCAGTCTAATGAAAAACTGTTTTTT.

The J gene is TRBJ1-1, the V gene TRBV28; 8 bases line up with TRBD1. Trimming removed 7 bases from V and 3 bases from J; junction bases left unmatched: 7. The CDR3 runs to 14 residues. Germline-derived CDR1 and CDR2 are MDHEN and SYDVKM. The CDR3: CASIGQGLDTEAFF. In DNA form, the CDR3 reads TGTGCCAGCATTGGACAGGGCCTGGACACTGAAGCTTTCTTT.

The chain combines TRBV27 with TRBJ1-3; tentative D call: TRBD1 (5 bases). V was shortened by 11 bases and J by 0 bases, with 14 bases between the two germline ends. The CDR3 loop spans 14 amino acids. From germline, CDR1 is MNHEY and CDR2 SMNVEV (reference sequence). CDR3 nucleotide sequence: TGTGCCCACACGGGGGAGGGCTCTGGAAACACCATATATTTT. It is translated as CAHTGEGSGNTIYF.

The rearrangement links TRBV25-1 to TRBJ1-1; TRBD1 might be the D (5 bases). This CDR3 contains 12 residues. Trimming pared 0 bases from V and 7 bases from J, leaving 6 bases between. Germline V gene sequence: CDR1 MGHDK, CDR2 SYGVNS. CDR3 sequence: CASSEYDSEAFF. The CDR3 coding sequence is TGTGCCAGCAGTGAATATGACAGTGAAGCTTTCTTT.

V gene TRBV6-5 combines with J gene TRBJ2-2; 7 bases match TRBD1. The CDR3 runs to 13 residues. Germline V gene data show CDR1 as MNHEY and CDR2 as SVGAGI. V shed 2 bases and J 7 bases; nucleotides not matched to a gene: 1. CDR3 nucleotides: TGTGCCAGCAGTTACAGGGGGCTCGGGGAGCTGTTTTTT. It is translated as CASSYRGLGELFF.

The chain couples TRBV7-9 to TRBJ1-1; D might be TRBD1 (6 bases). CDR1 and CDR2 from the germline V gene are SEHNR and FQNEAQ (reference sequence). Trimming took 4 bases from V and 7 from J, leaving 16 bases between them. This CDR3 region has 14 residues. The chain's CDR3 is CASSSSGDPLEAFF. DNA of the CDR3: TGTGCCAGCAGCTCGTCAGGGGACCCCCTTGAAGCTTTCTTT.

The chain employs TRBV7-9 and TRBJ1-5; maybe TRBD1 (6 bases). The CDR3 contains 13 residues. Trimming took off 5 bases at V and 2 bases at J, with 7 bases between the two ends. Germline CDR1 SEHNR, CDR2 FQNEAQ (reference sequence). In DNA, the CDR3 is TGTGCCAGCAGCCCAGGGGGCAATCAGCCCCAGCATTTT. It specifies CASSPGGNQPQHF.

The rearrangement links TRBV4-1 to TRBJ2-1, with a tentative D call TRBD1 (6 bases). The germline V and J ends were trimmed by 4 bases and 10 bases, with 8 bases remaining between them. Germline V gene lookup returns CDR1 MGHRA and CDR2 YSYEKL. This CDR3 comprises 11 residues. The DNA for the CDR3 is TGCGCCAGCAGCCTAGGGACAGAGCAGTTCTTC. Protein: CASSLGTEQFF.

This chain uses TRBV5-8 with TRBJ1-1, with unresolved D. The CDR3 has 14 amino acids. V dropped 0 bases and J dropped 0 bases, with 6 bases sitting between them. The germline V gene has CDR1 SGHTS and CDR2 YDEGEE. CDR3 bases: TGTGCCAGCAGCTTGGGGCATCTGAACACTGAAGCTTTCTTT. Amino acid sequence: CASSLGHLNTEAFF. Drawing the rest from reference TRBV5-8 and TRBJ1-1, the complete variable domain is EAGVTQSPTHLIKTRGQQATLRCSPISGHTSVYWYQQALGLGLQFLLWYDEGEERNRGNFPPRFSGRQFPNYSSELNVNALELEDSALYLCASSLGHLNTEAFFGQGTRLTVV.

The rearrangement uses TRBV4-1 and TRBJ2-7; no clear D. This CDR3 is 15 amino acids long. CDR1 is MGHRA and CDR2 is YSYEKL in the germline V gene. Deletions cut 1 base from V and 0 bases from J, with 10 bases between. In DNA form, the CDR3 reads TGCGCCAGCAGCCAAGTTGGAGCTAGCTCCTACGAGCAGTACTTC. Translating it yields CASSQVGASSYEQYF.

V usage is TRBV19 and J usage is TRBJ1-5; 7 nucleotides agree with TRBD1. J lost 4 bases, V lost 5 bases, and 8 bases had no gene match. The germline V gene has CDR1 LNHDA and CDR2 SQIVND (reference sequence). This CDR3 has 15 residues. CDR3 DNA sequence: TGTGCCAGTAGTGATCCGGGACAGAGGAATCAGCCCCAGCATTTT. Translation gives CASSDPGQRNQPQHF.

The chain has TRBV19 and TRBJ2-1, with 7 bases identical to TRBD1. CDR3 length equals 16 residues. The germline V gene has CDR1 LNHDA and CDR2 SQIVND (reference sequence). J gave up 5 bases and V 4 bases, and 11 bases lay outside the gene matches. CDR3 protein: CASSTYSGTANNEQFF. The DNA for the CDR3 is TGTGCCAGTAGTACGTACTCGGGGACAGCGAACAATGAGCAGTTCTTC. Based on the CDR3 plus reference TRBV19 and TRBJ2-1, the full variable domain is DGGITQSPKYLFRKEGQNVTLSCEQNLNHDAMYWYRQDPGQGLRLIYYSQIVNDFQKGDIAEGYSVSREKKESFPLTVTSAQKNPTAFYLCASSTYSGTANNEQFFGPGTRLTVL.

The chain employs TRBV2 and TRBJ2-5, with D maybe TRBD1 (6 bases). Germline values: CDR1 SNHLY, CDR2 FYNNEI. This CDR3 is built from 13 residues. V was clipped by 8 bases and J by 5 bases, with 15 bases between them. CDR3 sequence reads: CASRVGGLETQYF. The CDR3 coding sequence is TGTGCCAGCCGGGTAGGGGGTCTGGAGACCCAGTACTTC. Full variable domain (missing parts from reference TRBV2 and TRBJ2-5): EPEVTQTPSHQVTQMGQEVILRCVPISNHLYFYWYRQILGQKVEFLVSFYNNEISEKSEIFDDQFSVERPDGSNFTLKIRSTKLEDSAMYFCASRVGGLETQYFGPGTRLLVL.

The chain has TRBV2 and TRBJ1-2, with unresolved D. The CDR3 is 15 residues long. CDR1 and CDR2 from the germline V gene are SNHLY and FYNNEI. Deletions cut 1 base from V and 4 bases from J, with 13 bases between. The CDR3 sequence: CASSEGAGLGYGYTF. CDR3 coding DNA: TGTGCCAGCAGTGAAGGGGCGGGTCTAGGCTATGGCTACACCTTC.

The CDR3 sequence: CASSLFALSTDTQYF. CDR3 DNA: TGTGCCAGCAGCTTATTCGCGCTCAGCACAGATACGCAGTATTTT. The V gene is TRBV7-3, the J gene TRBJ2-3, with no clear D. CDR3 length equals 15 residues. Trimming pared 2 bases from V and 0 bases from J, leaving 9 bases between. Germline V gives CDR1 SGHTA, CDR2 FQGTGA.

This chain joins TRBV4-2 and TRBJ2-7; D might be TRBD2 (5 bases). V was cut by 0 bases and J by 0 bases, with 12 bases left in between. Per germline, CDR1 LGHNA and CDR2 YNFKEQ. The CDR3 has 16 amino acids. The CDR3 protein is CASSQDPAGGSYEQYF. The CDR3 coding sequence is TGTGCCAGCAGCCAAGATCCGGCAGGAGGCTCCTACGAGCAGTACTTC.

This sequence joins TRBV5-4 and TRBJ1-2; 12 bases fit TRBD1. Trimming removed 0 bases from V and 6 bases from J; junction bases left unmatched: 3. CDR3 length: 15 residues. Germline loops: CDR1 SGHNT, CDR2 YYREEE (reference sequence). This CDR3 is CASSLDGTGGDGYTF. The CDR3 bases are TGTGCCAGCAGCTTGGATGGGACAGGGGGCGATGGCTACACCTTC.

This chain connects TRBV20-1 to TRBJ1-4; D unresolved. CDR3 length: 11 amino acids. Germline values: CDR1 DFQATT, CDR2 SNEGSKA (reference sequence). Trimming shortened V by 1 base and J by 8 bases, and 5 bases separated the two germline ends. The CDR3: CSARANEKLFF. As DNA, the CDR3 is TGCAGTGCTAGAGCAAACGAAAAACTGTTTTTT.

The rearrangement joins TRBV10-1 to TRBJ2-4; no clear D gene. Per the germline V gene, CDR1 is WNHNN and CDR2 is SYGVQD (reference sequence). V was clipped by 4 bases and J by 9 bases, with 7 bases between them. This CDR3 is built from 11 residues. CDR3 protein: CASSGGIIQYF. DNA for the CDR3: TGCGCCAGCAGTGGCGGTATCATTCAGTACTTC.

The chain has TRBV4-3 and TRBJ2-1; perhaps TRBD1 as D (6 bases). CDR3 size: 15 residues. The V gene's germline CDR1 is LGHNA and CDR2 YSLEER. The V end lost 0 bases, the J end lost 8 bases, and 14 bases lay between the germline ends. The DNA of the CDR3 is TGCGCCAGCAGCCAAGATGAACAGGGTAGGGATGAGCAGTTCTTC. Its protein is CASSQDEQGRDEQFF.

This chain's CDR3 is CASSQETGGGGYTF. CDR3 nucleotides: TGCGCCAGCAGCCAAGAAACAGGGGGCGGGGGCTACACCTTC. The rearrangement uses TRBV4-3 and TRBJ1-2; TRBD1 matches at 9 bases. After removal of 0 bases from V and 8 bases from J, the junction contained 4 bases not matched to a gene. This CDR3 contains 14 residues. The germline V gene has CDR1 LGHNA and CDR2 YSLEER.

This chain connects TRBV14 to TRBJ2-1, with D perhaps matching TRBD1 or TRBD2 (5 bases each). The CDR3 is 16 amino acids. Germline CDR1 reads SGHDN; CDR2 reads FVKESK. The ends were cut back, 4 bases at V and 3 bases at J, with 16 bases in the middle. CDR3 coding DNA: TGTGCCAGCAGCCTACGGGACCAGCCGGTCTACAATGAGCAGTTCTTC. Residues: CASSLRDQPVYNEQFF.

In its sample, this clone was seen once. The chain carries TRBV21-1 and TRBJ2-2. TRBV21-1 counts as a pseudogene. This CDR3 comprises 17 residues. CDR3 coding DNA: TGTGCCAGCAGCAAAGGTAAGTTGAGTATCGGCGCCGGGGAGCTGTTTTTT. This encodes CASSKGKLSIGAGELFF.